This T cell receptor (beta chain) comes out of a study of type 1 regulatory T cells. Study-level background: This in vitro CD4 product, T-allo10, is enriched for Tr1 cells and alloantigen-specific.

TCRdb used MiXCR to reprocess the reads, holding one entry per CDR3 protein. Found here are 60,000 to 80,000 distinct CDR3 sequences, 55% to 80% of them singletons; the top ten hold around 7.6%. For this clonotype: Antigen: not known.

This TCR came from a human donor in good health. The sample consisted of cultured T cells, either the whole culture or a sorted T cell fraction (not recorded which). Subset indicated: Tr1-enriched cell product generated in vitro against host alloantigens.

CDR3 amino acids: CASSSPQARSPLHF. CDR3 nucleotides: TGTGCCAGCAGCTCGCCCCAGGCACGGTCACCCCTCCACTTT. This sequence joins TRBV7-2 and TRBJ1-6; D remains unclear. The ends were cut back, 4 bases at V and 10 bases at J, with 14 bases in the middle. Germline CDR1 is SGHTA and CDR2 is FQGNSA. This CDR3 is built from 14 residues.